Below are 26 T cell receptor beta chains sequenced from a single sample in a study of low-dose radiotherapy and immunotherapy resistance in tumors. Gene-specific TRAV and TRBV primers were used for first-strand cDNA, covering alpha and beta chains. A roughly 22-cycle PCR with a constant-region primer and V-primer adapter amplified TCRs. TCRdb re-derived calls from the reads in MiXCR, one entry per CDR3 protein. The sample records about 91,000 distinct CDR3 sequences, under 25% being singletons. Specified time point: after trial treatment. This sample's treatment: LDRT plus nivolumab, ipilimumab, low-dose cyclophosphamide and aspirin (RACIN trial). Sequenced here: PBMCs, sampled after low-dose radiotherapy plus immunotherapy. The source of these receptors is a female donor with ovarian cancer.

Turning to this clonotype: This likely traces to a read error, being one base from a far larger clone. The V and J genes are TRBV30 and TRBJ2-1, with unresolved D. CDR1 is GTSNPN and CDR2 is SVGIG in the germline V gene (reference sequence). The CDR3 consists of 16 residues. V shed 4 bases and J shed 10 bases, with 26 bases lying between them. The CDR3: CAWKPWRTSSSYEQFF. CDR3 sequence (DNA): TGTGCCTGGAAACCCTGGCGGACCTCAAGCTCCTACGAGCAGTTCTTC.

This clonotype was seen many times. This chain links TRBV7-8 with TRBJ2-1; 15 nucleotides line up with TRBD2. Germline V CDR1 and CDR2: SGHVS, FQNEAQ. Trimming removed 5 bases from V and 5 bases from J; junction bases left unmatched: 7. There are 17 residues in the CDR3. CDR3 amino acids: CASSPRGLAGGHNEQFF. The CDR3, as DNA: TGTGCCAGCAGCCCCCGGGGACTAGCGGGAGGACACAATGAGCAGTTCTTC.

Ten or more counts support this clonotype. The J gene is TRBJ2-7, the V gene TRBV24-1, with TRBD1 identical over 7 bases. The CDR3 has 14 residues. Germline V gives CDR1 KGHDR, CDR2 SFDVKD. J gave up 6 bases and V 5 bases, and 9 bases lay outside the gene matches. The DNA for the CDR3 is TGTGCCACCAGTGCCCGACAGGGACGGAGCGAGCAGTACTTC. It specifies CATSARQGRSEQYF.

This clonotype occurred many times. The chain uses TRBV29-1 and TRBJ1-2, with D unclear. The CDR3 consists of 12 residues. The V gene's germline CDR1 is SQVTM and CDR2 ANQGSEA. V was shortened by 3 bases and J by 2 bases, with 7 bases between the two germline ends. CDR3 protein: CSVDPENYGYTF. The CDR3 DNA follows: TGCAGCGTTGATCCAGAAAACTATGGCTACACCTTC.

The chain joins TRBV18 to TRBJ2-4; no reliable D call. The CDR3 has 15 residues. The germline CDR1 and CDR2 sequences are KGHSH and LQKENI. V was clipped by 3 bases and J by 0 bases, with 9 bases between them. The CDR3 spells CASSPPATAKNIQYF. In DNA form, the CDR3 reads TGTGCCAGCTCACCCCCGGCTACAGCCAAAAACATTCAGTACTTC.

This clonotype appeared many times. This chain connects TRBV11-2 to TRBJ2-7; no definite D call. Germline CDR1 is SGHAT and CDR2 is FQNNGV. Trimming cost V 5 bases and J 1 base, with 12 bases left between them. There are 14 residues in the CDR3. For the CDR3, the DNA is TGTGCCAGCAGCCCCAGCGCCGAATCCTACGAGCAGTACTTC. Protein sequence: CASSPSAESYEQYF.

This chain links TRBV5-1 with TRBJ2-7; 9 nucleotides agree with TRBD1. Germline V gene sequence: CDR1 SGHRS, CDR2 YFSETQ. This CDR3 has 14 amino acids. Trimming at V came to 4 bases and at J to 2 bases, leaving 4 bases not matched to a gene. As DNA, the CDR3 is TGCGCCAGCAGCCGGGGGACAGGGACCTACGAGCAGTACTTC. It specifies CASSRGTGTYEQYF.

This clonotype was seen repeatedly, ten times or more. V usage is TRBV7-2 and J usage is TRBJ2-7; 7 positions agree with TRBD1. With V trimmed by 5 bases and J by 6 bases, 19 bases remained unmatched. The CDR3 totals 17 residues. The germline gives CDR1 SGHTA, CDR2 FQGNSA. The CDR3 DNA reads as TGTGCCAGCAGCACCGATATAAACAGGGGACGGGCATCCGAGCAGTACTTC. It is translated as CASSTDINRGRASEQYF.

This clonotype occurred many times. This chain connects TRBV6-2 or TRBV6-3 to TRBJ2-3, with D possibly matching TRBD2 (5 bases). Between the trimmed V and J ends, which lost 7 bases and 0 bases, there was a span of 14 bases. The CDR3 runs to 15 residues. Per the germline V gene, CDR1 is MNHEY and CDR2 is SVGEGT. The CDR3 DNA reads as TGTGCCAGCAACCACCGGGGAGCTAGCACAGATACGCAGTATTTT. Amino acid sequence: CASNHRGASTDTQYF.

The chain links TRBV11-2 to TRBJ2-7; 8 bases match TRBD2. Trimming removed 4 bases from V and 7 bases from J; junction bases left unmatched: 15. The V gene's germline CDR1 is SGHAT and CDR2 FQNNGV. There are 16 residues in the CDR3. The CDR3 coding sequence is TGTGCCAGCAGCTGGGGCGGACTAGCTAAAAGTTTTGAGCAGTACTTC. This gives the protein CASSWGGLAKSFEQYF.

This clonotype showed up many times. The V gene is TRBV5-1, the J gene TRBJ1-5; no clear D. Per germline, CDR1 SGHRS and CDR2 YFSETQ. This CDR3 is 13 amino acids long. Trimming removed 1 base from V and 2 bases from J, with 4 bases in between. CDR3 loop: CASSLQGNQPQHF. For the CDR3, the DNA is TGCGCCAGCAGCTTGCAAGGCAATCAGCCCCAGCATTTT.

This clonotype has only a few counts. This chain connects TRBV5-1 to TRBJ2-7; D call uncertain. V gave up 0 bases and J gave up 1 base, with 8 bases separating them. The CDR3 totals 14 residues. Germline-derived CDR1 and CDR2 are SGHRS and YFSETQ. The CDR3 protein is CASSLEDRSYEQYF. The CDR3, as DNA: TGCGCCAGCAGCTTGGAGGACCGTTCCTACGAGCAGTACTTC.

The sample holds many counts of this clonotype. The rearrangement joins TRBV5-4 to TRBJ1-2, with no clear D. V shed 4 bases and J shed 4 bases, with 14 bases lying between them. The germline V gene encodes CDR1 SGHNT and CDR2 YYREEE (reference sequence). The CDR3 has 14 residues. The CDR3 loop is CASSAAFTVYGYTF. DNA of the CDR3: TGTGCCAGCAGCGCCGCTTTCACAGTCTATGGCTACACCTTC.

This clonotype appeared many times. This chain links TRBV19 with TRBJ1-4; possible D gene TRBD1, 5 bases. The V gene lost 7 bases and the J gene lost 7 bases, with 13 bases spanning the gap. CDR3 size: 13 residues. Looked up from germline, CDR1 is LNHDA and CDR2 is SQIVND (reference sequence). DNA for the CDR3: TGTGCCAGTACCAGCCGAAGGGGTGAAAAACTGTTTTTT. Translation gives CASTSRRGEKLFF. The variable domain in full, with the rest retrieved from reference TRBV19 and TRBJ1-4, is DGGITQSPKYLFRKEGQNVTLSCEQNLNHDAMYWYRQDPGQGLRLIYYSQIVNDFQKGDIAEGYSVSREKKESFPLTVTSAQKNPTAFYLCASTSRRGEKLFFGSGTQLSVL.

This clonotype occurred many times. This chain links TRBV5-1 with TRBJ2-5; D not resolved. Germline V gives CDR1 SGHRS, CDR2 YFSETQ. The CDR3 is 13 amino acids. V lost 4 bases and J 5 bases, leaving 12 bases between the germline ends. This CDR3 reads CASSNGPVETQYF. In nucleotides, the CDR3 is TGCGCCAGCAGCAACGGCCCCGTGGAGACCCAGTACTTC. The full variable domain, with the rest looked up from reference TRBV5-1 and TRBJ2-5, is KAGVTQTPRYLIKTRGQQVTLSCSPISGHRSVSWYQQTPGQGLQFLFEYFSETQRNKGNFPGRFSGRQFSNSRSEMNVSTLELGDSALYLCASSNGPVETQYFGPGTRLLVL.

The chain has TRBV4-1 and TRBJ2-5; the match to TRBD2 covers 10 bases. Germline lookup yields CDR1 MGHRA and CDR2 YSYEKL. CDR3 length: 15 amino acids. With 4 bases clipped from V and 4 bases from J, the junction kept 6 bases outside the gene matches. The CDR3 spells CASSRTGTSVETQYF. DNA of the CDR3: TGCGCCAGCAGCCGGACCGGGACTAGCGTAGAGACCCAGTACTTC.

This clonotype has a count of ten or more. The gene calls are TRBV15 and TRBJ1-5, with D possibly being TRBD1 (5 bases). The CDR3 totals 14 residues. V dropped 5 bases and J dropped 7 bases, with 15 bases sitting between them. The V gene's germline CDR1 is LNHNV and CDR2 YYDKDF (reference sequence). The chain's CDR3 is CATSELDGAQPQHF. The CDR3 DNA reads TGTGCCACCAGCGAGCTAGACGGGGCCCAGCCCCAGCATTTT.

The sample holds many counts of this clonotype. The genes are TRBV7-2 and TRBJ1-2; TRBD1 is a possible D gene (5 bases). The V and J ends lost 1 base and 8 bases respectively, with 14 bases between them. The CDR3 covers 14 residues. In germline, CDR1 is SGHTA, CDR2 FQGNSA. The CDR3 spells CASSLDGRVAGYTF. The CDR3 DNA reads as TGTGCCAGCAGCTTAGACGGCAGGGTCGCCGGCTACACCTTC.

This clonotype was detected ten times or more. The gene calls are TRBV5-6 and TRBJ2-3; D is possibly TRBD2 (5 bases). The CDR3 has 16 residues. V lost 4 bases and J lost 1, with 16 bases in between. Germline V gene lookup returns CDR1 SGHDT and CDR2 YYEEEE. The CDR3 DNA sequence: TGTGCCAGCAGCGCATTGGACTGGGTGGGCACAGATACGCAGTATTTT. Its translation is CASSALDWVGTDTQYF.

This clonotype was recorded at least ten times. The CDR3 spells CASSLGSHYEQYF. For the CDR3, the DNA is TGTGCCAGCAGCTTGGGCAGCCACTACGAGCAGTACTTC. V usage is TRBV5-6 and J usage is TRBJ2-7; D is ambiguous. The CDR3 has 13 residues. V dropped 0 bases and J dropped 3 bases, with 7 bases sitting between them. CDR1 is SGHDT and CDR2 is YYEEEE in the germline V gene.

The gene calls are TRBV12-3 or TRBV12-4 and TRBJ2-5; weak D call: TRBD2 (6 bases). The length of the CDR3 is 14 residues. Between the trimmed V and J ends, which lost 5 bases and 2 bases, there was a span of 12 bases. CDR3 sequence reads: CASSLSGSQETQYF. The DNA for the CDR3 is TGTGCCAGCAGTCTGAGCGGGTCTCAAGAGACCCAGTACTTC.

This clonotype was seen ten or more times. J is TRBJ1-6 and V is TRBV6-2 or TRBV6-3; a weak D match, TRBD1 (5 bases). This CDR3 region has 15 residues. Germline lookup yields CDR1 MNHEY and CDR2 SVGEGT. The V end was cut by 5 bases, the J end by 14 bases, with 22 bases between. The DNA of the CDR3 is TGTGCCAGCAGTGAAGGTTCGGGCGGGACTGCGGCCCTCCACTTT. It specifies CASSEGSGGTAALHF.

This clonotype occurred many times. V and J are TRBV4-1 and TRBJ2-5; TRBD2 matches at 9 bases. This CDR3 spans 14 amino acids. With 10 bases clipped from V and 3 bases from J, the junction kept 9 bases outside the gene matches. Germline CDR1 MGHRA, CDR2 YSYEKL. The CDR3 sequence: CATSIGTSKETQYF. In DNA form, the CDR3 reads TGCGCCACCTCTATTGGGACTAGCAAAGAGACCCAGTACTTC.

This clonotype was counted many times. The J gene is TRBJ2-3, the V gene TRBV6-2 or TRBV6-3; TRBD1 or TRBD2 may be the D gene (5 bases each). The CDR3 sequence is 14 residues long. Germline CDR1 is MNHEY and CDR2 is SVGEGT. V lost 8 bases, J lost 0 bases, and 12 bases lay in between. As DNA, the CDR3 is TGTGCCAGCGGGGACGGGTCCAGCACAGATACGCAGTATTTT. Translation gives CASGDGSSTDTQYF.

This clonotype was counted many times. This chain links TRBV19 with TRBJ2-5; D possibly uses TRBD1 or TRBD2 (5 bases each). The CDR3 spans 15 residues. The V end lost 4 bases, the J end lost 2 bases, and 14 bases lay between the germline ends. In germline, CDR1 is LNHDA, CDR2 SQIVND (reference sequence). CDR3 bases: TGTGCCAGTAGTACAACCGGGACGTTGCAAGAGACCCAGTACTTC. The encoded protein is CASSTTGTLQETQYF.

Here the CDR3 reads CAWTGGRLNTEAFF. The DNA for the CDR3 is TGTGCCTGGACGGGTGGGAGATTGAACACTGAAGCTTTCTTT. The V and J genes are TRBV30 and TRBJ1-1; D remains unclear. The CDR3 has 14 residues. V was shortened by 4 bases and J by 0 bases, with 12 bases between the two germline ends. Germline loops: CDR1 GTSNPN, CDR2 SVGIG (reference sequence).